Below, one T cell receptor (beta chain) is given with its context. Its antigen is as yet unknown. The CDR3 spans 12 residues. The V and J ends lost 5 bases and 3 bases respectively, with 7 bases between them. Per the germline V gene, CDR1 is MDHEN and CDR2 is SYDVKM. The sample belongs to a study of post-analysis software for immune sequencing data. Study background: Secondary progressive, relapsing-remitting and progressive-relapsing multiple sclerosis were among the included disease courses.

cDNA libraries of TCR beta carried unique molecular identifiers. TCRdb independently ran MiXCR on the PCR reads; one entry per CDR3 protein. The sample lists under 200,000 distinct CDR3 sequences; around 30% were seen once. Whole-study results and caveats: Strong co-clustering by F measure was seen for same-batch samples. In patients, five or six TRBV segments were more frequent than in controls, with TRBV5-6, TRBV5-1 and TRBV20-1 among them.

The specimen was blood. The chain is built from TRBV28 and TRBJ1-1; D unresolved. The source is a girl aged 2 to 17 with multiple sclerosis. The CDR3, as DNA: TGTGCCAGCAGTGTTTATTACACTGAAGCTTTCTTT. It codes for CASSVYYTEAFF.